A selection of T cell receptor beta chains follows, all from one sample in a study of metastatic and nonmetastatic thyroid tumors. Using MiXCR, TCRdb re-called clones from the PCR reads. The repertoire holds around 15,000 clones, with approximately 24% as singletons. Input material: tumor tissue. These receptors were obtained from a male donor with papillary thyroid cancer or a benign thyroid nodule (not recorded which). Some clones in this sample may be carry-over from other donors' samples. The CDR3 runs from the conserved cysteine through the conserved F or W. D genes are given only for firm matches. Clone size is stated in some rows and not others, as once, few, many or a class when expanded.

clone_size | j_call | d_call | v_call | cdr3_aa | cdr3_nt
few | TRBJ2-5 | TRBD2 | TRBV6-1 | CASCISGGGVQDTQYF | TGTGCCAGCTGTATAAGCGGGGGCGGGGTGCAAGATACCCAGTACTTC
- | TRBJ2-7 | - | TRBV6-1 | CAARSSYDQYF | TGTGCCGCAAGGTCGTCCTACGATCAGTACTTC
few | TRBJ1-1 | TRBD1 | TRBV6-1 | CAILGQEMNTEAFF | TGTGCCATCCTGGGACAGGAGATGAACACTGAAGCTTTCTTT
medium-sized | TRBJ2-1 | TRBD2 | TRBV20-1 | CSARGVRLAGVNEQFF | TGCAGTGCTAGAGGGGTGAGGCTAGCGGGGGTCAATGAGCAGTTCTTC
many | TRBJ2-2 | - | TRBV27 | CASSFLINGELFF | TGTGCCAGCAGTTTCTTGATTAACGGGGAGCTGTTTTTT
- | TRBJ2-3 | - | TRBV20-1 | CSAPVPGAKDTQYF | TGCAGTGCCCCTGTTCCGGGAGCAAAAGATACGCAGTATTTT
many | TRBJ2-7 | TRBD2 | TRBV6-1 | CASSPLGLAGYEQYF | TGTGCCAGCAGTCCTCTCGGACTAGCGGGCTACGAGCAGTACTTC
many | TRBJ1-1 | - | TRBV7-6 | CASSLERGTEAFF | TGTGCCAGCAGCTTAGAGAGAGGCACTGAAGCTTTCTTT
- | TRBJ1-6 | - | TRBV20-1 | CSAPRGEGSYNSPLHF | TGCAGTGCTCCCCGGGGAGAGGGGTCCTATAATTCACCCCTCCACTTT
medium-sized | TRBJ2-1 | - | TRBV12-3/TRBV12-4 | CASFTERNEQFF | TGTGCCAGCTTTACTGAGAGGAATGAGCAGTTCTTC
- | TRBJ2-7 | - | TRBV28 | CASSSLREQYF | TGTGCCAGCAGTTCTCTCCGCGAGCAGTACTTC
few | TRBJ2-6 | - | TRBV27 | CATRWGTGANVLTF | TGTGCCACCCGGTGGGGAACTGGGGCCAACGTCCTGACTTTC
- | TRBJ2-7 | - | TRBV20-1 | CSAYPPGLTYEQYF | TGCAGTGCGTACCCGCCGGGACTTACTTACGAGCAGTACTTC
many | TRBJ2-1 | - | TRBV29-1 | CSVVRQSYNEQFF | TGCAGCGTTGTAAGGCAGTCCTACAATGAGCAGTTCTTC
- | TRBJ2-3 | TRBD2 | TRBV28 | CASSQEIGTRDTQYF | TGTGCCAGCAGCCAAGAGATAGGGACTAGAGATACGCAGTATTTT
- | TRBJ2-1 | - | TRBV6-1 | CASRSNYNSYNEQFF | TGTGCCAGCAGATCAAACTACAACTCCTACAATGAGCAGTTCTTC
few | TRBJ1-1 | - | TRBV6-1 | CASTPGDVFTGTEAFF | TGTGCCAGCACCCCGGGGGACGTTTTTACAGGCACTGAAGCTTTCTTT
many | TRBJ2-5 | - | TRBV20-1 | CSASSVFETQYF | TGCAGTGCTAGCAGCGTTTTCGAGACCCAGTACTTC
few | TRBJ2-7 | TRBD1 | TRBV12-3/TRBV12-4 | CASRGDSGPYEQYF | TGTGCCAGCAGGGGGGACAGCGGACCCTACGAGCAGTACTTC
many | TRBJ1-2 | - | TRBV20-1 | CSAVVGVTYGYTF | TGCAGTGCCGTAGTGGGGGTAACTTATGGCTACACCTTC
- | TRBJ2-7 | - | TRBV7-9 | CASSRGALGYEQYF | TGTGCCAGCAGTAGAGGGGCCCTAGGATACGAGCAGTACTTC